The clone carrying this T cell receptor (beta chain) was observed at least ten times. Antigen unknown. RNA transcripts were the source from which TCR beta CDR3 regions were amplified. After a first-round RT-PCR with HTBI primers, a second-round multiplex PCR was run. Using its own MiXCR run on the multiplex PCR reads, TCRdb lists one record per CDR3 protein. The table records some 200,000 distinct CDR3 sequences, 29% of them present only once. The data are from a study of Graves' ophthalmopathy and Graves' hyperthyroidism. Study summary: Specimen type is peripheral blood, obtained at initial diagnosis before any treatment. Study findings and constraints: Most expanded clonotypes from thyroid (those above 0.001 frequency) were also found in blood.

Enrollment excluded any patients with other autoimmune diseases, uncontrolled infections, pregnancy or lactation. Deletions cut 1 base from V and 4 bases from J, with 7 bases between. Per the germline V gene, CDR1 is LGHNA and CDR2 is YNFKEQ. The CDR3 loop spans 13 amino acids. V gene TRBV4-2 combines with J gene TRBJ2-5; no definite D call. Material: peripheral blood. This TCR derives from a middle-aged man with Graves' ophthalmopathy. CDR3 protein: CASSQGTGETQYF. In DNA form, the CDR3 reads TGTGCCAGCAGCCAAGGAACCGGAGAGACCCAGTACTTC.